This entry describes one T cell receptor beta chain. Antigen: not known. The data derive from a study of OX40 agonist ivuxolimab in advanced cancers. General study findings and limits: At 0.1 to 3.0 mg/kg, CD4+ and CD8+ blood T cells expanded clonally by week 6.

Some clones are missing from TCRdb's copy, which holds only in-frame ones; the method was immunoSEQ multiplex PCR. The table shows around 91,000 clones, with roughly 87% occurring only once. The CDR3 is 13 amino acids. The germline V gene has CDR1 SGHVS and CDR2 FQNEAQ. Trimming took off 5 bases at V and 6 bases at J, with 14 bases between the two ends. The sample in question was CD4+ or CD8+ T cells sorted from blood, obtained in a trial of the OX40 agonist ivuxolimab. This clonotype was sampled from an adult with an advanced solid tumor such as melanoma, head and neck, liver or kidney cancer. The gene calls are TRBV7-8 and TRBJ2-7; D perhaps matches TRBD2 (5 bases). The CDR3 region has the DNA TGTGCCAGCAGCCCCCCCGAGGGTGGCGAGCAGTACGTC. It translates to CASSPPEGGEQYV.